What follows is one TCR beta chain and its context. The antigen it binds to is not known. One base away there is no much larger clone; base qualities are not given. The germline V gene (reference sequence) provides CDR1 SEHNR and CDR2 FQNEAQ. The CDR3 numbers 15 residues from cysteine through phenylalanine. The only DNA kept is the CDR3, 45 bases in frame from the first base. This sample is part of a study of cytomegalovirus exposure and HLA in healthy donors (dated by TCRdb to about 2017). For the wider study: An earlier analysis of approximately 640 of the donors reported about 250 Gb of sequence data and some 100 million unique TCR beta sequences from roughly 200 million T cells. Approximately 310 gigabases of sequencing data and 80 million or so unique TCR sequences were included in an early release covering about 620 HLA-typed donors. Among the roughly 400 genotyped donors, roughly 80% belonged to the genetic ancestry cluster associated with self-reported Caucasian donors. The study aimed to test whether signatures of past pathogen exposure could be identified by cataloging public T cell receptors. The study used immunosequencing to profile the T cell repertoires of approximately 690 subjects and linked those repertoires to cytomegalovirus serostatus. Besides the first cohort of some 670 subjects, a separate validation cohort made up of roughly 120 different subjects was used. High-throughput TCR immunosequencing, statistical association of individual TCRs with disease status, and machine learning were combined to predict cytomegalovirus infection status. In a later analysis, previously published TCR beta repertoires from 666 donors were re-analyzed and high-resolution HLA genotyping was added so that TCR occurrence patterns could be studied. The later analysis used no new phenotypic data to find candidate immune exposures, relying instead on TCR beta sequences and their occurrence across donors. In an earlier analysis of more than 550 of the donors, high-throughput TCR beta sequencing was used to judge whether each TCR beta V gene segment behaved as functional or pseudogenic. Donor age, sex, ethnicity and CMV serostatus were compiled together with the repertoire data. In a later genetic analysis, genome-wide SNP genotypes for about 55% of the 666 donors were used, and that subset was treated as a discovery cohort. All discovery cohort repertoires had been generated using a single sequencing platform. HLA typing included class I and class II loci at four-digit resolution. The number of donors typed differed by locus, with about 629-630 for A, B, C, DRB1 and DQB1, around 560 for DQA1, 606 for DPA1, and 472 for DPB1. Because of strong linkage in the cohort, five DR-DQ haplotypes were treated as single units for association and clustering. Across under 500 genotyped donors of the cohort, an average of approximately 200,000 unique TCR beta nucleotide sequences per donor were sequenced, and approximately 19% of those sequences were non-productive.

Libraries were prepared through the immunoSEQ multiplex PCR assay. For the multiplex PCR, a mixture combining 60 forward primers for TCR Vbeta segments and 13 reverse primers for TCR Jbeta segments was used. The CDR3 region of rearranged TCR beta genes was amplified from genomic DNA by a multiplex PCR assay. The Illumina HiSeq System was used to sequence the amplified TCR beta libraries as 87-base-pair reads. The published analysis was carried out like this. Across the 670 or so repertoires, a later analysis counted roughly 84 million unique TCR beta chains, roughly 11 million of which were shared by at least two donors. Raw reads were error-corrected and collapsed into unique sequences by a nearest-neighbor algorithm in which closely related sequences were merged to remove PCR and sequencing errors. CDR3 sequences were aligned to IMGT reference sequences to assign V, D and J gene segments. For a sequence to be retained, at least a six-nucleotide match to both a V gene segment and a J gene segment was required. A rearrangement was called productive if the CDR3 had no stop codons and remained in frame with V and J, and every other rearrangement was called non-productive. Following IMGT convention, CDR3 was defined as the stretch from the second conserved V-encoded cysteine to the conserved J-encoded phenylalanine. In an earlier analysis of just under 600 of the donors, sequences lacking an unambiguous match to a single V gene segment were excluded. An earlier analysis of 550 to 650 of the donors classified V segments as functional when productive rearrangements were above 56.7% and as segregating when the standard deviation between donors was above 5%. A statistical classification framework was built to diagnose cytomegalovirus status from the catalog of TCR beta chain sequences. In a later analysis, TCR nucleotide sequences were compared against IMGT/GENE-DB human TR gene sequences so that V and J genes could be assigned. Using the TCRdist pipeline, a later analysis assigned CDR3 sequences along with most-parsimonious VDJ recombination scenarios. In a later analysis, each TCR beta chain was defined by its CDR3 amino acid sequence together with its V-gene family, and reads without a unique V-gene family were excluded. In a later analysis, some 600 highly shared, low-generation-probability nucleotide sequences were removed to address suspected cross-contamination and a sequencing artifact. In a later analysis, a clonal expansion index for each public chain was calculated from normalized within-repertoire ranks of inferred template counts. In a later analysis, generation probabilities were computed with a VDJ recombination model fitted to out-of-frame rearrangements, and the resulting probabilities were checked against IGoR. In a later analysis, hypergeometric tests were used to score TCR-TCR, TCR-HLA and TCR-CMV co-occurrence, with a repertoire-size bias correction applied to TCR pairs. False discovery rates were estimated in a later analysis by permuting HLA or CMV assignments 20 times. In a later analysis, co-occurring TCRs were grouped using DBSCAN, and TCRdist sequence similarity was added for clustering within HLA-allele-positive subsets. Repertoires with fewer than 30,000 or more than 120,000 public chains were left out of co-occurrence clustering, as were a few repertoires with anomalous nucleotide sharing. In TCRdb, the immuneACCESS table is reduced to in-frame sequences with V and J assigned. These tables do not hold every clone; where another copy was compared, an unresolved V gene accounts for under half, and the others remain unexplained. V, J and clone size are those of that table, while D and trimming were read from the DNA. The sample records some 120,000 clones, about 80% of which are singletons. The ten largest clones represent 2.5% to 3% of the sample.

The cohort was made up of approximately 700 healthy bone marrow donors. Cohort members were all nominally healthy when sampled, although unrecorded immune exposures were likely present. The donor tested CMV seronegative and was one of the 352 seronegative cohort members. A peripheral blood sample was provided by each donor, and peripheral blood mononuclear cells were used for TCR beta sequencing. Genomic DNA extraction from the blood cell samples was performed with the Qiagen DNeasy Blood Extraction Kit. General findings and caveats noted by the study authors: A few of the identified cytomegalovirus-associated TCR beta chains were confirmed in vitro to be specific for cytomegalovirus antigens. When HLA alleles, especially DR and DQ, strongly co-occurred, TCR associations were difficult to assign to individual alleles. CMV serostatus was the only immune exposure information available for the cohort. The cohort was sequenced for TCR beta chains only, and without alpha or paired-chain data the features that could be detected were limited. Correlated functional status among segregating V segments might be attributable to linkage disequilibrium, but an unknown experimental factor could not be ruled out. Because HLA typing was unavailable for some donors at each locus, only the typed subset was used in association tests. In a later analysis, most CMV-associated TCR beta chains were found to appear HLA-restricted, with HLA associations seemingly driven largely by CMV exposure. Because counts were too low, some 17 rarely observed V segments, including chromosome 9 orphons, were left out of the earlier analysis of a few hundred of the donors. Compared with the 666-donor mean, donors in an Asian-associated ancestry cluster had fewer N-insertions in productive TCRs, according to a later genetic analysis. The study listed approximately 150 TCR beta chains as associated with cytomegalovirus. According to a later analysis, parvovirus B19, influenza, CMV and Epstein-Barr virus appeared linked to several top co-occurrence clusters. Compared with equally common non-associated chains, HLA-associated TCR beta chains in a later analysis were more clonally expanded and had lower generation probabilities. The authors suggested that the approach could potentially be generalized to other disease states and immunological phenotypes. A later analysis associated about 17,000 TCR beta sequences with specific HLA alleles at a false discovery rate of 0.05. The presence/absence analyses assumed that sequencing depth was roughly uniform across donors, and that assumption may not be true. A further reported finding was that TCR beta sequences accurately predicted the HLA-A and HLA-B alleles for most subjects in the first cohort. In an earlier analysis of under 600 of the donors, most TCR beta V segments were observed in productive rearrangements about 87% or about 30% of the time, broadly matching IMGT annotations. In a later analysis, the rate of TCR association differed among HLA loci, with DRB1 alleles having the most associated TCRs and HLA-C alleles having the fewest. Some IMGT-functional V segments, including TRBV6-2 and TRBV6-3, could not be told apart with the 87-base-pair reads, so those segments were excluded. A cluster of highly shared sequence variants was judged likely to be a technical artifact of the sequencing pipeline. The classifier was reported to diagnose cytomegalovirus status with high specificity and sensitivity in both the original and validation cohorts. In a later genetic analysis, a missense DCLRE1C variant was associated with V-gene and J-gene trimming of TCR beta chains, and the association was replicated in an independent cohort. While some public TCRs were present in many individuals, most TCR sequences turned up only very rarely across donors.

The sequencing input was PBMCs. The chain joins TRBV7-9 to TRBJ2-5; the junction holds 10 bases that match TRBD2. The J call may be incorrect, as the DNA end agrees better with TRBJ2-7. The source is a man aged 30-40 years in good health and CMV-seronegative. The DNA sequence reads TGTGCCAGCAGCGTAGTCCGGACTAGCGGTTACGAGCAGTACTTC. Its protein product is CASSVVRTSGYEQYF.